A single TCR beta chain is shown here with its context. The germline gives CDR1 MNHEY, CDR2 SVGAGI. The CDR3 has 15 amino acids. V lost 1 base to trimming and J lost 10 bases; unmatched junction nucleotides: 5. The sample is drawn from a study of blood T cell repertoires in COVID-19. Here immunoSEQ multiplex PCR was the method, and the copy in TCRdb shows in-frame clones only, minus some. Here the sample spans about 350,000 clones, approximately 89% being singletons. The sequenced material came from peripheral blood. The chain employs TRBV6-5 and TRBJ2-1; 12 positions agree with TRBD2. The TCR comes from a woman aged 60 to 75 with COVID-19, enrolled during active disease. CDR3 DNA sequence: TGTGCCAGCAGTTACTTACTAGCGGGGGGTAACGAGCAGTTCTTC. Its translation: CASSYLLAGGNEQFF.